The T cell receptor (beta chain) under discussion was sequenced for a study of T-cell reconstitution after alpha-beta-depleted transplantation in children. Findings and caveats of the study: Reportedly, roughly two months post-transplant, alpha-beta T cells arose from several hundred expanded graft clones. Surviving recipient T cells and thymic progenitors underlay high day-60 TCRbeta diversity in some patients. Counts and diversity of T cells one year after transplant came mostly from newly produced T cells.

This sample's TCRbeta library carried unique molecular identifier barcodes. From the PCR reads, TCRdb called clonotypes with MiXCR, one entry per CDR3 protein. The sample has around 580,000 distinct CDR3 sequences, 20% to 25% seen once. Note on this clonotype: Its antigen is still unknown.

The CDR3 covers 14 residues. Looked up from germline, CDR1 is MGHRA and CDR2 is YSYEKL. V gave up 1 base and J gave up 7 bases; unmatched junction bases: 5. The sample was PBMCs, mostly from graft donor cells, taken 360 days after TCRalphabeta/CD19-depleted stem cell transplant. This clonotype originated in a boy younger than two who had a stem cell transplant for acute myeloid leukemia, so the T cells may come from the graft donor. V and J are TRBV4-1 and TRBJ2-7, with 9 bases that match TRBD1. The CDR3: CASSQGQGVGEQYF. Written as DNA, the CDR3 is TGCGCCAGCAGCCAAGGACAGGGGGTCGGGGAGCAGTACTTC.